Below, 20 T cell receptor beta chains from the same sample are listed, as sequenced in a study of T-cell reconstitution after alpha-beta-depleted transplantation in children. Researchers prepared the TCRbeta library using unique molecular identifiers, the study reports. TCRdb recomputed calls from the PCR reads with MiXCR, one row per CDR3 protein. The sample gives hundreds of thousands of distinct CDR3 sequences, 15% to 20% of which show up once; roughly 4.8% is in the top ten. Specimen: PBMCs, mostly from graft donor cells, collected 360 days after TCRalphabeta/CD19-depleted stem cell transplant. The receptors were gathered from a male patient under 18 who had a stem cell transplant for acute lymphoblastic leukemia, so the T cells may come from the graft donor.

This clonotype has only a few counts. The chain has TRBV12-3 or TRBV12-4 and TRBJ2-1, with TRBD1 matching 7 bases. J gave up 5 bases and V 8 bases, and 12 bases lay outside the gene matches. The CDR3 contains 15 residues. This CDR3 reads CASEEGLRGHNEQFF. Here the CDR3 DNA reads TGTGCCAGCGAAGAGGGCTTGAGGGGGCACAATGAGCAGTTCTTC.

The rearrangement links TRBV7-2 to TRBJ2-2, with D maybe TRBD2 (5 bases). Per germline, CDR1 SGHTA and CDR2 FQGNSA. With 3 bases removed from V and 5 bases from J, the gap between germline ends came to 10 bases. There are 14 residues in the CDR3. CDR3 amino acids: CASSLPSRTGELFF. In DNA, the CDR3 is TGTGCCAGCAGCTTGCCTAGCAGGACCGGGGAGCTGTTTTTT.

In its sample, this clonotype was seen a few times. The CDR3 region has the DNA TGCGCCAGCAGCTTACAGGGGGGAAATGAAAAACTGTTTTTT. Translated: CASSLQGGNEKLFF. The gene calls are TRBV5-1 and TRBJ1-4; 8 positions match TRBD1. The CDR3 extends over 14 amino acids. V trimming: 2 bases; J trimming: 5 bases; junction bases outside the gene matches: 2. Germline V CDR1 and CDR2: SGHRS, YFSETQ.

This clonotype has only a few counts. The V call is TRBV27, the J call TRBJ2-6; perhaps D is TRBD1 or TRBD2 (5 bases each). Germline-derived CDR1 and CDR2 are MNHEY and SMNVEV (reference sequence). V gave up 3 bases and J gave up 1 base, with 13 bases separating them. This CDR3 is 17 amino acids long. CDR3 protein: CASSFLRGLSGANVLTF. In DNA, the CDR3 is TGTGCCAGCAGTTTCCTGAGGGGCTTATCTGGGGCCAACGTCCTGACTTTC.

This clonotype has only a few counts. The V and J genes are TRBV5-1 and TRBJ1-1; D is uncertain. Germline lookup yields CDR1 SGHRS and CDR2 YFSETQ. The CDR3 totals 13 residues. V lost 7 bases, J lost 1 base, and 11 bases lay in between. CDR3: CASATLPNTEAFF. In DNA form, the CDR3 reads TGCGCCAGCGCCACACTGCCGAACACTGAAGCTTTCTTT.

This chain connects TRBV5-1 to TRBJ2-7; maybe TRBD1 (6 bases). CDR1 SGHRS and CDR2 YFSETQ come from the germline V gene. Trimming left V 3 bases short and J 4 bases short, with 20 bases between. The CDR3 is 16 residues long. Here the CDR3 reads CASSYRTGSNSYEQYF. The CDR3 nucleotides are TGCGCCAGCAGCTACCGTACAGGGTCCAATTCATACGAGCAGTACTTC. The entire variable domain, with the rest obtained from reference TRBV5-1 and TRBJ2-7, is as follows: KAGVTQTPRYLIKTRGQQVTLSCSPISGHRSVSWYQQTPGQGLQFLFEYFSETQRNKGNFPGRFSGRQFSNSRSEMNVSTLELGDSALYLCASSYRTGSNSYEQYFGPGTRLTVT.

The chain couples TRBV28 to TRBJ2-7; possibly TRBD1 for D (6 bases). CDR1 MDHEN and CDR2 SYDVKM come from the germline V gene. This CDR3 has 15 residues. Trimming shortened V by 6 bases and J by 3 bases, and 18 bases separated the two germline ends. CDR3 nucleotides: TGTGCCAGCAGCCCCGTCCGGGACACACACTACGAGCAGTACTTC. This sequence encodes CASSPVRDTHYEQYF.

This clonotype was seen a few times. The J gene is TRBJ2-7, the V gene TRBV5-6, with 8 bases fitting TRBD1. V lost 2 bases and J lost 3; bases outside the gene matches: 13. The CDR3 is 17 amino acids. Germline V gene data show CDR1 as SGHDT and CDR2 as YYEEEE. This chain's CDR3 is CASSFISGDRGIYEQYF. CDR3 DNA sequence: TGTGCCAGCAGCTTTATTTCCGGAGACAGGGGTATCTACGAGCAGTACTTC.

The chain carries TRBV19 and TRBJ2-3; TRBD1 agrees at 11 bases. The CDR3 is 14 residues long. J was trimmed by 3 bases and V by 7 bases; bases with no gene match: 3. The germline CDR1 and CDR2 sequences are LNHDA and SQIVND (reference sequence). Here the CDR3 reads CASKDRGRTDTQYF. DNA of the CDR3: TGTGCCAGTAAGGACAGGGGGCGGACAGATACGCAGTATTTT. Supplemented by reference TRBV19 and TRBJ2-3, the full variable domain reads DGGITQSPKYLFRKEGQNVTLSCEQNLNHDAMYWYRQDPGQGLRLIYYSQIVNDFQKGDIAEGYSVSREKKESFPLTVTSAQKNPTAFYLCASKDRGRTDTQYFGPGTRLTVL.

This chain joins TRBV5-1 and TRBJ2-2; 10 bases match TRBD2. Germline lookup yields CDR1 SGHRS and CDR2 YFSETQ. This CDR3 has 19 amino acids. Germline trimming cut 3 bases from V and 0 bases from J; bases unmatched to any gene: 11. This CDR3 is CASSWSGTSVLPNTGELFF. The CDR3 nucleotides are TGCGCCAGCAGCTGGTCCGGGACTAGCGTACTTCCGAACACCGGGGAGCTGTTTTTT. The whole variable domain, remainder taken from reference TRBV5-1 and TRBJ2-2, is KAGVTQTPRYLIKTRGQQVTLSCSPISGHRSVSWYQQTPGQGLQFLFEYFSETQRNKGNFPGRFSGRQFSNSRSEMNVSTLELGDSALYLCASSWSGTSVLPNTGELFFGEGSRLTVL.

This clonotype has ten or more counts. For the CDR3, the DNA is TGCAGTGCTAGAGACCTAAAGGGGACAGGGGCCCCCTACGAGCAGTACTTC. Amino acids: CSARDLKGTGAPYEQYF. This chain links TRBV20-1 with TRBJ2-7, with 10 bases lining up with TRBD1. V was clipped by 0 bases and J by 2 bases; unmatched bases: 10. The germline V gene encodes CDR1 DFQATT and CDR2 SNEGSKA (reference sequence). The CDR3 is 17 residues long.

This clonotype was seen only a few times. This chain links TRBV4-2 with TRBJ2-5; 10 bases align to TRBD2. From germline, CDR1 is LGHNA and CDR2 YNFKEQ. The CDR3 totals 15 residues. With 4 bases clipped from V and 7 bases from J, the junction kept 9 bases outside the gene matches. The CDR3 DNA reads TGTGCCAGCAGCCCGCAGCGGGGGGGAGGATTGACCCAGTACTTC. It encodes CASSPQRGGGLTQYF.

The gene calls are TRBV5-4 and TRBJ2-7; tentatively, D is TRBD1 or TRBD2 (6 bases each). The ends were cut back, 2 bases at V and 0 bases at J, with 12 bases in the middle. The CDR3 has 15 amino acids. Looked up from germline, CDR1 is SGHNT and CDR2 is YYREEE (reference sequence). In DNA form, the CDR3 reads TGTGCCAGCAGCTTTATGGGGGGCTTCTCCTACGAGCAGTACTTC. This codes for CASSFMGGFSYEQYF.

The genes are TRBV20-1 and TRBJ2-3; TRBD1 matches 8 bases. Germline V gene sequence: CDR1 DFQATT, CDR2 SNEGSKA (reference sequence). This CDR3 is 15 amino acids long. V shed 4 bases, J shed 3 bases, and the junction held 9 bases outside the gene matches. CDR3 DNA sequence: TGCAGTGCTAAGAACAGGGGGGCCTTTACAGATACGCAGTATTTT. Its translation is CSAKNRGAFTDTQYF.

This clonotype was seen a handful of times. The chain combines TRBV12-3 or TRBV12-4 with TRBJ2-5, with unresolved D. The CDR3 contains 14 residues. Between the trimmed V and J ends, which lost 1 base and 5 bases, there was a span of 11 bases. CDR3 in amino acids: CASSLVLGLETQYF. Written as DNA, the CDR3 is TGTGCCAGCAGTTTAGTATTGGGTCTGGAGACCCAGTACTTC.

This clonotype was observed a handful of times. The chain is built from TRBV5-1 and TRBJ1-2, with D hard to call. This CDR3 is 14 amino acids long. The germline V and J ends were trimmed by 0 bases and 4 bases, with 10 bases remaining between them. Germline V gene sequence: CDR1 SGHRS, CDR2 YFSETQ. CDR3 nucleotide sequence: TGCGCCAGCAGCTTGGGAGCCAGGACCTATGGCTACACCTTC. Amino acid sequence: CASSLGARTYGYTF.

This clonotype was detected many times. The V and J genes are TRBV5-1 and TRBJ2-1, with 13 bases fitting TRBD2. Unmatched junction bases numbered 2, after V lost 3 bases and J lost 5 bases. The CDR3 covers 15 residues. Looked up from germline, CDR1 is SGHRS and CDR2 is YFSETQ. Here the CDR3 reads CASSWTSGGNNEQFF. The CDR3 DNA reads as TGCGCCAGCAGCTGGACTAGCGGGGGAAACAATGAGCAGTTCTTC.

This clonotype was detected a few times. For the CDR3, the DNA is TGTGCCAGCAGTGAAGGGCCGGGACAGGGCTACAATGAGCAGTTCTTC. Protein product: CASSEGPGQGYNEQFF. The chain uses TRBV6-1 and TRBJ2-1; the match to TRBD1 covers 9 bases. V lost 1 base to trimming and J lost 3 bases; unmatched junction nucleotides: 4. The CDR3 consists of 16 residues. CDR1 is MNHNS and CDR2 is SASEGT in the germline V gene.

This chain uses TRBV25-1 with TRBJ2-3; D unclear. CDR3 length: 16 amino acids. The V gene lost 2 bases and the J gene lost 2 bases, with 14 bases spanning the gap. The germline gives CDR1 MGHDK, CDR2 SYGVNS. This CDR3 is CASSEGLAPSTDTQYF. DNA for the CDR3: TGTGCCAGCAGTGAAGGGCTCGCTCCATCCACAGATACGCAGTATTTT.

V and J are TRBV12-3 or TRBV12-4 and TRBJ2-4, with 9 bases that match TRBD2. The CDR3 contains 16 residues. The junction had 9 bases not matched to a gene; V was cut back by 6 bases and J by 3 bases. The CDR3 bases are TGTGCCAGCAGCCAGATAGCGGGAGAGGGCAAAAACATTCAGTACTTC. Protein product: CASSQIAGEGKNIQYF.